The clone carrying this T cell receptor beta chain was counted many times. Its cognate antigen is unknown. These data originate in a study of human T cells and chemical hapten exposure. Study context: Small volume differences among pooled libraries mainly caused per-sample TCR yield variation.

Study-level findings and limits: The donors suffered from alopecia, so their immune response may not match that of healthy people.

J lost 8 bases, V lost 3 bases, and 10 bases had no gene match. This CDR3 contains 16 residues. Looked up from germline, CDR1 is DFQATT and CDR2 is SNEGSKA (reference sequence). Each CDR3 protein is one row after TCRdb ran MiXCR on the RACE reads. In the table there are tens of thousands of distinct CDR3 sequences, 10% to 15% of which are singletons. Time point reported: patch test 3, about 24 weeks after DPC sensitization. The treatment denotes: therapeutic diphenylcyclopropenone sensitization with weekly scalp DPC. The study enrolled 18 to 70-year-old alopecia patients suitable for DPC. This sample comprised whole blood, obtained in connection with sensitization to the hapten diphenylcyclopropenone (DPC). V gene TRBV20-1 combines with J gene TRBJ2-1, with TRBD2 matching 13 bases. The origin of this receptor is a woman between 50 and 59 years old with alopecia areata. Some clones in this sample may be carry-over from other donors' samples. The CDR3 bases are TGCAGTGCTAGCCCCGGACTAGCGGGAGTGAGGGATGAGCAGTTCTTC. Translation gives CSASPGLAGVRDEQFF.